The next 17 T cell receptor beta chains were all read from a single sample in a study of blood T cells in healthy people across ages. Using a J-beta primer mix together with a sample-barcoded 5' primer, a second PCR was run for roughly 7 to 11 cycles. TCRdb independently ran MiXCR on the 5' RACE reads; one entry per CDR3 protein. Of around 1,000,000 distinct CDR3 sequences detected, approximately 38% appear once; the ten largest clones hold around 13%. Sequencing was performed on blood. All receptors derive from a man aged 18 to 29 in good health.

This clonotype was picked up a small number of times. The CDR3 loop reads CASSRTGGSNEQFF. In DNA, the CDR3 is TGTGCCAGCAGTAGGACAGGGGGTTCCAATGAGCAGTTCTTC. The chain links TRBV12-3 or TRBV12-4 to TRBJ2-1, with 10 bases that match TRBD1. The CDR3 has 14 residues. After removal of 5 bases from V and 6 bases from J, the junction contained 4 bases not matched to a gene.

This rearrangement joins TRBV12-3 or TRBV12-4 to TRBJ1-1; D gene uncertain. The CDR3 consists of 14 residues. V was cut by 6 bases and J by 6 bases, with 17 bases left in between. CDR3 sequence: CASSARGGSPEAFF. The CDR3 DNA is TGTGCCAGCAGCGCGCGGGGTGGTTCCCCTGAAGCTTTCTTT.

There are a few counts of this clonotype. The V and J genes are TRBV11-2 and TRBJ2-1, with 8 bases that match TRBD1. Germline values: CDR1 SGHAT, CDR2 FQNNGV. This CDR3 contains 16 residues. The junction had 5 bases not matched to a gene; V was cut back by 4 bases and J by 0 bases. The CDR3 DNA sequence: TGTGCCAGCAGCTCTTACAGGGGGAGCTCCTACAATGAGCAGTTCTTC. Protein: CASSSYRGSSYNEQFF.

This clonotype appeared a few times. CDR3 sequence reads: CASSLFSGLWTRTNYGYTF. The DNA for the CDR3 is TGTGCCAGCAGCTTATTCTCCGGGTTATGGACACGGACAAACTATGGCTACACCTTC. The genes are TRBV11-2 and TRBJ1-2; possibly TRBD1 for D (5 bases). The V end was cut by 2 bases, the J end by 2 bases, with 24 bases between. Germline loops: CDR1 SGHAT, CDR2 FQNNGV. The CDR3 extends over 19 amino acids.

In DNA, the CDR3 is TGCGCCAGCAGCCAAGATTTGGGGGGGGATGGCTACACCTTC. Translated, it gives CASSQDLGGDGYTF. J is TRBJ1-2 and V is TRBV4-1; TRBD1 might be the D (5 bases). Germline CDR1 is MGHRA and CDR2 is YSYEKL. CDR3 length: 14 residues. Trimming shortened V by 0 bases and J by 6 bases, and 11 bases separated the two germline ends.

The chain joins TRBV20-1 to TRBJ1-2; tentatively, D is TRBD1 (6 bases). Germline V gives CDR1 DFQATT, CDR2 SNEGSKA (reference sequence). The V end lost 6 bases, the J end lost 4 bases, and 18 bases lay between the germline ends. This CDR3 contains 14 residues. The CDR3, as DNA: TGCAGTGCGACCGGGGACAAGGATACCTATGGCTACACCTTC. Encoded protein: CSATGDKDTYGYTF.

This chain joins TRBV20-1 and TRBJ2-3; 10 nucleotides agree with TRBD1. Germline CDR1 DFQATT, CDR2 SNEGSKA (reference sequence). CDR3 length equals 14 residues. The ends lost 6 bases at V and 4 bases at J; junction bases unmatched: 7. CDR3 sequence reads: CSAGRDRGPDTQYF. As DNA, the CDR3 is TGCAGTGCCGGGCGGGACAGGGGTCCAGATACGCAGTATTTT.

The chain employs TRBV4-3 and TRBJ2-3; unclear D gene. Germline-derived CDR1 and CDR2 are LGHNA and YSLEER. Trimming left V 4 bases short and J 0 bases short, with 26 bases between. CDR3 length: 20 amino acids. CDR3 sequence reads: CASSRAAWANVKTSTDTQYF. CDR3 sequence (DNA): TGCGCCAGCAGCCGGGCAGCCTGGGCCAACGTAAAAACTAGCACAGATACGCAGTATTTT.

The chain has TRBV20-1 and TRBJ2-4, with D possibly matching TRBD1 (5 bases). Judging by the DNA end, TRBJ2-7 fits better; the J call may be wrong. The CDR3 has 12 amino acids. CDR1 and CDR2 from the germline V gene are DFQATT and SNEGSKA (reference sequence). CDR3: CSARELGREQYF. The DNA for the CDR3 is TGCAGTGCTAGAGAACTGGGGCGCGAGCAGTACTTC.

The chain recombines TRBV6-6 with TRBJ2-1; D remains ambiguous. V lost 6 bases to trimming and J lost 3 bases, with 15 bases between them. The CDR3 spans 15 residues. Germline CDR1 reads MNHNY; CDR2 reads SVGAGI (reference sequence). For the CDR3, the DNA is TGTGCCAGCAGCCTACAGTCAAGGGACTACAATGAGCAGTTCTTC. Residues: CASSLQSRDYNEQFF.

The count of this clonotype is one. With a much larger clone just one base away, this may be a read error. V usage is TRBV20-1 and J usage is TRBJ2-1, with 10 bases that match TRBD2. Germline CDR1 DFQATT, CDR2 SNEGSKA (reference sequence). The CDR3 extends over 13 amino acids. CDR3 amino acids: CSAVLAGLNGQFF. The CDR3 DNA is TGCAGTGCTGTACTAGCGGGGCTCAATGGGCAGTTCTTC.

This clonotype occurred many times. The J gene is TRBJ2-7, the V gene TRBV12-3 or TRBV12-4; 10 bases are shared with TRBD1. V lost 6 bases, J lost 2 bases, and 4 bases stayed unmatched. This CDR3 region has 14 residues. The CDR3 region has the DNA TGTGCCAGCAGCGTAGGGACAGGGGCCTACGAGCAGTACTTC. Its translation: CASSVGTGAYEQYF.

The V gene is TRBV29-1, the J gene TRBJ2-5; 9 bases are a match to TRBD1. The CDR3 loop spans 15 amino acids. The germline CDR1 and CDR2 sequences are SQVTM and ANQGSEA. Unmatched junction bases numbered 10, after V lost 3 bases and J lost 5 bases. CDR3 sequence reads: CSVDGQGQRTETQYF. The CDR3 DNA reads TGCAGCGTTGATGGACAGGGGCAACGAACGGAGACCCAGTACTTC.

As for this clonotype: Given a much more abundant clone one base away, this may be a read error. The chain employs TRBV24-1 and TRBJ2-7, with TRBD1 as a possible D gene (5 bases). V was pared by 8 bases and J by 10 bases, with 14 bases between. The germline CDR1 and CDR2 sequences are KGHDR and SFDVKD. The CDR3 is 11 amino acids. CDR3 residues: CATNWGEIQYF. CDR3 coding DNA: TGTGCCACCAACTGGGGCGAGATCCAGTACTTC.

With regard to this clonotype: A much larger clone differs by one base, so this may be a read error. The rearrangement uses TRBV20-1 and TRBJ2-1; perhaps D is TRBD1 or TRBD2 (5 bases each). The J call could be wrong; TRBJ2-7 is a better fit for the DNA end. CDR1 is DFQATT, CDR2 SNEGSKA, per germline (reference sequence). The length of the CDR3 is 17 residues. The CDR3 loop reads CSARGEVDLTPYNEQYF. The CDR3 DNA reads as TGCAGTGCTAGGGGGGAAGTAGATCTGACCCCGTACAATGAGCAGTACTTC.

This clonotype was detected only a few times. The chain carries TRBV7-9 and TRBJ1-1, with a possible D match to TRBD1 (6 bases). From germline, CDR1 is SEHNR and CDR2 FQNEAQ (reference sequence). V was shortened by 4 bases and J by 4 bases, with 16 bases between the two germline ends. The CDR3 covers 15 residues. As DNA, the CDR3 is TGTGCCAGCAGCTCCCCATCTGGGGGGCTCACTGAAGCTTTCTTT. Its protein product is CASSSPSGGLTEAFF.

This clonotype showed up just a few times. The rearrangement uses TRBV6-1 and TRBJ2-7, with a possible D match to TRBD1 (5 bases). Trimming cost V 0 bases and J 7 bases, with 13 bases left between them. The CDR3 is made up of 14 amino acids. Germline CDR1 reads MNHNS; CDR2 reads SASEGT. The CDR3 nucleotides are TGTGCCAGCAGTGAAGCGACAGCCCAGAGGGAGCAGTACTTC. Translated: CASSEATAQREQYF.